The 32 T cell receptor beta chains reported below all come from one sample, sequenced in a study of a mutant IDH1 vaccine in newly diagnosed glioma. Clones were read by immunoSEQ multiplex PCR, and TCRdb kept only the in-frame ones, dropping some. The sample lists 30,000 or so clones; roughly 80% were seen once. Time point indicated: week 35, safety follow-up. Topical imiquimod was applied with each vaccine dose, which held 300 ug of mutant IDH1 20-mer peptide. Their target antigens are unknown. The starting material was PBMCs, obtained from a glioma patient whose treatment included an IDH1 peptide vaccine. These receptors all stem from a woman aged 18-29 years with glioma.

This clone was detected only a few times. The chain combines TRBV2 with TRBJ1-2, with D possibly matching TRBD1 (6 bases). The CDR3 is 14 amino acids. The V gene lost 1 base and the J gene lost 5 bases, with 11 bases spanning the gap. From germline, CDR1 is SNHLY and CDR2 FYNNEI. The CDR3 DNA reads as TGTGCCAGCAGTGAAGGGGGCAGGGGATATGGCTACACCTTC. Its protein is CASSEGGRGYGYTF.

This clone came up a few times. This sequence joins TRBV6-5 and TRBJ1-5, with TRBD1 as a possible D gene (5 bases). V lost 4 bases to trimming and J lost 2 bases, with 6 bases between them. Germline CDR1 MNHEY, CDR2 SVGAGI. The CDR3 runs 13 residues. CDR3 sequence (DNA): TGTGCCAGCAGTTGGGGGGGCAATCAGCCCCAGCATTTT. Its protein product is CASSWGGNQPQHF.

J is TRBJ2-3 and V is TRBV10-3; D is unclear. CDR1 and CDR2 (germline): ENHRY, SYGVKD. The CDR3 sequence is 13 residues long. V shed 5 bases and J shed 0 bases, with 6 bases lying between them. The CDR3 DNA is TGTGCCATCAGTTCGGCTAGCACAGATACGCAGTATTTT. Translated, it gives CAISSASTDTQYF.

The chain links TRBV2 to TRBJ1-2, with no clear D. V lost 6 bases and J lost 6, with 17 bases in between. The CDR3 sequence is 14 residues long. CDR1 is SNHLY and CDR2 is FYNNEI in the germline V gene. Here the CDR3 DNA reads TGTGCCAGCAGCCCCGTAGGCAGAGACCATGGCTACACCTTC. This translates into CASSPVGRDHGYTF.

J is TRBJ1-2 and V is TRBV28; D uncertain. V dropped 10 bases and J dropped 8 bases, with 23 bases sitting between them. Germline-derived CDR1 and CDR2 are MDHEN and SYDVKM. The CDR3 sequence is 14 residues long. CDR3 nucleotides: TGTGCCACCAGGTCCGGGAAGGTTGGGAGCGGCTACACCTTC. It encodes CATRSGKVGSGYTF.

V gene TRBV19 combines with J gene TRBJ2-1, with 9 bases fitting TRBD2. The V gene's germline CDR1 is LNHDA and CDR2 SQIVND (reference sequence). There are 15 residues in the CDR3. V lost 3 bases to trimming and J lost 5 bases; unmatched junction nucleotides: 5. The chain's CDR3 is CASSIGLAGHNEQFF. The CDR3 bases are TGTGCCAGTAGTATCGGGCTAGCGGGGCACAATGAGCAGTTCTTC.

The genes are TRBV6-5 and TRBJ1-5; 7 positions agree with TRBD1. The CDR3 sequence is 15 residues long. After removal of 5 bases from V and 6 bases from J, the junction contained 10 bases not matched to a gene. Germline V gene data show CDR1 as MNHEY and CDR2 as SVGAGI. CDR3 bases: TGTGCCAGCAGTCCAGCCGACAGGGATGTTCAGCCCCAGCATTTT. This translates into CASSPADRDVQPQHF.

The chain uses TRBV10-3 and TRBJ2-1; a weak D match, TRBD2 (5 bases). The germline V and J ends were trimmed by 8 bases and 4 bases, with 15 bases remaining between them. Germline CDR1 reads ENHRY; CDR2 reads SYGVKD. The CDR3 covers 14 residues. CDR3 loop: CAIRYSDIYNEQFF. In nucleotides, the CDR3 is TGTGCCATCCGATATAGCGACATATACAATGAGCAGTTCTTC.

The CDR3 DNA reads as TGCAGCGTACGTGTGAACACTGAAGCTTTCTTT. It yields the protein CSVRVNTEAFF. This sequence joins TRBV29-1 and TRBJ1-1; D is uncertain. The CDR3 extends over 11 amino acids. Trimming cost V 6 bases and J 0 bases, with 5 bases left between them. Looked up from germline, CDR1 is SQVTM and CDR2 is ANQGSEA.

This rearrangement joins TRBV10-1 to TRBJ2-7; D might be TRBD1 or TRBD2, each matching 5 bases. Germline lookup yields CDR1 WNHNN and CDR2 SYGVQD (reference sequence). V lost 3 bases and J 1 base, leaving 13 bases between the germline ends. This CDR3 comprises 15 residues. CDR3 in DNA: TGCGCCAGCAGTGAAACCGGGGCCTATTCCTACGAGCAGTACTTC. As protein: CASSETGAYSYEQYF.

As to this clone: The CDR3 carries no conserved terminal phenylalanine or tryptophan, so it likely arises from a read error. It is unclear where the CDR3 begins or ends on the DNA, so no DNA is shown, and the CDR3 is as TCRdb lists it. The rearrangement joins TRBV12-5 to TRBJ1-1; TRBD1, the D gene given by the table, was not confirmed from the DNA. Germline values: CDR1 LGHNT, CDR2 FRNRAP. Including both end residues, the CDR3 is 13 amino acids long. The CDR3 spells CASGLRCQGLPRI.

The rearrangement uses TRBV7-9 and TRBJ2-2, with 7 bases identical to TRBD1. The V segment lost 6 bases and the J segment 1 base; nucleotides outside the gene matches: 5. The CDR3 totals 15 residues. Germline V CDR1 and CDR2: SEHNR, FQNEAQ (reference sequence). Here the CDR3 reads CASRPDRVNTGELFF. CDR3 coding DNA: TGTGCCAGCAGACCAGACAGGGTGAACACCGGGGAGCTGTTTTTT.

V is TRBV29-1 and J is TRBJ2-7; weak D call: TRBD1 (6 bases). Trimming cost V 4 bases and J 0 bases, with 13 bases left between them. Germline V lookup: CDR1 SQVTM, CDR2 ANQGSEA. CDR3 length equals 14 residues. CDR3 in amino acids: CSVVGTKSSYEQYF. CDR3 DNA: TGCAGCGTTGTGGGGACAAAGAGCTCCTACGAGCAGTACTTC.

V and J are TRBV19 and TRBJ1-1; 7 bases are shared with TRBD1. V trimming: 7 bases; J trimming: 1 base; junction bases outside the gene matches: 6. The CDR3 covers 14 residues. Germline CDR1 and CDR2: LNHDA and SQIVND (reference sequence). The CDR3 spells CASTKGQWNTEAFF. DNA of the CDR3: TGTGCCAGTACAAAGGGACAGTGGAACACTGAAGCTTTCTTT.

The chain has TRBV11-2 and TRBJ1-1; no definite D call. The CDR3 length is 13 residues. V lost 3 bases to trimming and J lost 8 bases, with 13 bases between them. Germline V lookup: CDR1 SGHAT, CDR2 FQNNGV. The CDR3 here is CASSFATAMEAFF. CDR3 nucleotides: TGTGCCAGCAGCTTTGCAACCGCTATGGAAGCTTTCTTT.

This clone has a single count. The chain links TRBV7-9 to TRBJ2-3, with 10 nucleotides matching TRBD2. This CDR3 has 15 residues. V shed 5 bases, J shed 0 bases, and the junction held 2 bases outside the gene matches. The germline V gene encodes CDR1 SEHNR and CDR2 FQNEAQ (reference sequence). The CDR3 loop is CASSPSGRSTDTQYF. The CDR3 DNA follows: TGTGCCAGCAGCCCTAGCGGGAGAAGCACAGATACGCAGTATTTT.

The V call is TRBV10-3, the J call TRBJ2-7; 9 positions agree with TRBD2. The CDR3 loop spans 15 amino acids. V lost 3 bases to trimming and J lost 1 base; unmatched junction nucleotides: 4. Germline CDR1 ENHRY, CDR2 SYGVKD. CDR3 DNA sequence: TGTGCCATCAGTGAAGGGGCGGGGGGGTCCTACGAGCAGTACTTC. This translates into CAISEGAGGSYEQYF.

V gene TRBV21-1 combines with J gene TRBJ2-1; the D call in the table, TRBD2, was not verified against the DNA. TRBV21-1 is a known pseudogene. The CDR3 spans 19 residues. DNA of the CDR3: TGTGCCAGCAGCAATTCAGAGCAGGGTCTAGCGGGAGTCGGCAATGAGCAGTTCTTC. Amino acids: CASSNSEQGLAGVGNEQFF.

The gene calls are TRBV7-6 and TRBJ2-1; 10 nucleotides align to TRBD2. This CDR3 is 15 amino acids long. Germline values: CDR1 SGHVS, CDR2 FNYEAQ. J gave up 9 bases and V 2 bases, and 7 bases lay outside the gene matches. CDR3 in amino acids: CASSLMSGGAGEQFF. The CDR3, as DNA: TGTGCCAGCAGCTTAATGAGCGGGGGGGCCGGTGAGCAGTTCTTC.

In this sample, this clone turned up once. The V call is TRBV27, the J call TRBJ2-5; D call uncertain. The V end lost 7 bases, the J end lost 5 bases, and 14 bases lay between the germline ends. This CDR3 spans 13 amino acids. Germline CDR1 is MNHEY and CDR2 is SMNVEV (reference sequence). The CDR3 nucleotides read TGTGCCAGCATTAAGTATTTATCGGAGACCCAGTACTTC. Protein product: CASIKYLSETQYF.

V gene TRBV7-6 combines with J gene TRBJ2-1; 10 nucleotides align to TRBD2. CDR3 length equals 16 residues. CDR1 SGHVS and CDR2 FNYEAQ come from the germline V gene. V lost 4 bases, J lost 0 bases, and 3 bases stayed unmatched. For the CDR3, the DNA is TGTGCCAGCAGCTCCAGGACTAGCGGCTCCTACAATGAGCAGTTCTTC. It specifies CASSSRTSGSYNEQFF.

The chain recombines TRBV5-1 with TRBJ2-3, with 8 positions matching TRBD2. V was pared by 3 bases and J by 2 bases, with 14 bases of the junction left unmatched. This CDR3 comprises 18 residues. The germline CDR1 and CDR2 sequences are SGHRS and YFSETQ. In DNA form, the CDR3 reads TGCGCCAGCAGCTGGAGGGGTACAACTAGCGGCTACACAGATACGCAGTATTTT. Protein sequence: CASSWRGTTSGYTDTQYF. The entire variable domain, with the rest obtained from reference TRBV5-1 and TRBJ2-3, is as follows: KAGVTQTPRYLIKTRGQQVTLSCSPISGHRSVSWYQQTPGQGLQFLFEYFSETQRNKGNFPGRFSGRQFSNSRSEMNVSTLELGDSALYLCASSWRGTTSGYTDTQYFGPGTRLTVL.

The chain joins TRBV30 to TRBJ2-7; D might be TRBD1 (5 bases). Trimming removed 3 bases at V and 3 bases at J, with 21 bases between. The germline V gene has CDR1 GTSNPN and CDR2 SVGIG (reference sequence). This CDR3 is 16 amino acids long. For the CDR3, the DNA is TGTGCCTGGAGCGCGTCCGGGCAGGGATTATACTACGAGCAGTACTTC. It translates to CAWSASGQGLYYEQYF.

This clone was counted a few times. The gene calls are TRBV29-1 and TRBJ2-1, with 10 positions matching TRBD1. The CDR3 sequence is 16 residues long. Losses at the gene ends were 7 bases for V and 6 bases for J; bases not matched to a gene: 15. Germline lookup yields CDR1 SQVTM and CDR2 ANQGSEA. The CDR3 is CSEARFRDRGGNEQFF. DNA of the CDR3: TGCAGCGAAGCCAGATTTCGGGACAGGGGAGGCAATGAGCAGTTCTTC.

The chain joins TRBV28 to TRBJ1-5, with D hard to call. V lost 6 bases and J lost 4, with 10 bases in between. Looked up from germline, CDR1 is MDHEN and CDR2 is SYDVKM. The CDR3 is 13 amino acids. This CDR3 reads CASSPAGNQPQHF. CDR3 DNA sequence: TGTGCCAGCAGCCCTGCCGGTAATCAGCCCCAGCATTTT.

The J gene is TRBJ2-2, the V gene TRBV5-4; D is undetermined. CDR1 is SGHNT and CDR2 is YYREEE in the germline V gene (reference sequence). The length of the CDR3 is 14 residues. V lost 0 bases to trimming and J lost 4 bases, with 7 bases between them. The CDR3 DNA reads as TGTGCCAGCAGCTTGGTGAAGAGCACCGGGGAGCTGTTTTTT. Translated: CASSLVKSTGELFF.

The chain employs TRBV6-4 and TRBJ2-1; D remains ambiguous. The germline gives CDR1 MRHNA, CDR2 SNTAGT. The CDR3 covers 13 residues. The V end lost 3 bases, the J end lost 9 bases, and 12 bases lay between the germline ends. The DNA of the CDR3 is TGTGCCAGCAGTGAGATGCCCGCCGGTGAGCAGTTCTTC. Its translation: CASSEMPAGEQFF.

V and J are TRBV5-1 and TRBJ2-5; the D gene is possibly TRBD2 (6 bases). Germline V CDR1 and CDR2: SGHRS, YFSETQ. This CDR3 has 13 residues. V was trimmed by 0 bases and J by 4 bases, leaving 7 bases between them. In DNA form, the CDR3 reads TGCGCCAGCAGCTTGGTCGGGGGAGAGACCCAGTACTTC. Its protein product is CASSLVGGETQYF.

V is TRBV27 and J is TRBJ1-5, with 9 bases aligning to TRBD1. CDR1 and CDR2 from the germline V gene are MNHEY and SMNVEV (reference sequence). This CDR3 region has 13 residues. V was clipped by 6 bases and J by 6 bases; unmatched bases: 3. In DNA form, the CDR3 reads TGTGCCAGCAGACAGGGGGCGGCTCAGCCCCAGCATTTT. This sequence encodes CASRQGAAQPQHF.

CDR3 nucleotides: TGTGCCAGTAGTACGGAGACTAGCGCCCAAGAGACCCAGTACTTC. Its translation: CASSTETSAQETQYF. The V gene is TRBV19, the J gene TRBJ2-5; 8 nucleotides agree with TRBD2. CDR3 length: 15 amino acids. The V segment lost 4 bases and the J segment 1 base; nucleotides outside the gene matches: 5. Germline assignment: CDR1 LNHDA and CDR2 SQIVND (reference sequence). The complete variable domain, with remaining parts taken from reference TRBV19 and TRBJ2-5, reads DGGITQSPKYLFRKEGQNVTLSCEQNLNHDAMYWYRQDPGQGLRLIYYSQIVNDFQKGDIAEGYSVSREKKESFPLTVTSAQKNPTAFYLCASSTETSAQETQYFGPGTRLLVL.

J is TRBJ2-3 and V is TRBV4-1, with TRBD1 identical over 7 bases. The CDR3 covers 15 residues. Germline V lookup: CDR1 MGHRA, CDR2 YSYEKL. V shed 8 bases and J 4 bases; nucleotides not matched to a gene: 12. The CDR3 sequence: CASATQQGRADTQYF. Here the CDR3 DNA reads TGCGCCAGCGCTACACAACAGGGGAGAGCAGATACGCAGTATTTT.

The chain carries TRBV2 and TRBJ1-2, with TRBD1 matching over 8 bases. CDR3 length: 14 amino acids. J was trimmed by 4 bases and V by 4 bases; bases with no gene match: 5. CDR1 is SNHLY, CDR2 FYNNEI, per germline. The CDR3 spells CASSARDRSYGYTF. For the CDR3, the DNA is TGTGCCAGCAGTGCCCGGGACAGGAGCTATGGCTACACCTTC.